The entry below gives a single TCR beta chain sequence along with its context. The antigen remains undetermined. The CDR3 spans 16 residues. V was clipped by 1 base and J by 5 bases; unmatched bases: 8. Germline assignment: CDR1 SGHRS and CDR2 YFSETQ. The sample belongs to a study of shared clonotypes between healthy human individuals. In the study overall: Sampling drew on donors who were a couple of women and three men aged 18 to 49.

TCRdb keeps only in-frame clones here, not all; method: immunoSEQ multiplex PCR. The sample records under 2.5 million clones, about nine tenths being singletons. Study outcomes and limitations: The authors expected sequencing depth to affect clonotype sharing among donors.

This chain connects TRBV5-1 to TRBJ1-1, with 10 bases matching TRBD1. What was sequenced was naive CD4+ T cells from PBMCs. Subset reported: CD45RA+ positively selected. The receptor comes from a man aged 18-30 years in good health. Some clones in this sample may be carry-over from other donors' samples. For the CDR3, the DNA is TGCGCCAGCAGCTTGCCTACGACAGGGGGCGCGACTGAAGCTTTCTTT. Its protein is CASSLPTTGGATEAFF.